This T cell receptor beta chain was sequenced in a study of T cells in Graves' hyperthyroidism and ophthalmopathy. CDR1 and CDR2 from the germline V gene are DFQATT and SNEGSKA (reference sequence). Unmatched junction bases numbered 5, after V lost 3 bases and J lost 4 bases. The CDR3 is made up of 15 amino acids. Amplification of TCR beta CDR3 regions was performed using RNA transcripts as template. TCR CDR3 underwent first-round RT-PCR with the HTBI primer set. TCRdb ran MiXCR on the multiplex PCR reads and lists one entry per CDR3 protein. The repertoire holds fewer than 450,000 distinct CDR3 sequences, with approximately 18% as singletons.

J is TRBJ2-1 and V is TRBV20-1, with TRBD2 identical over 11 bases. This TCR came from a woman in her 30s with Graves' hyperthyroidism that later progressed to Graves' ophthalmopathy. The sequenced sample consisted of blood. The chain's CDR3 is CSASALAGGYNEQFF. The CDR3 coding sequence is TGCAGTGCTAGCGCTCTAGCGGGGGGATACAATGAGCAGTTCTTC.